Each of the 10 T cell receptor beta chains below was sequenced from the same sample in a study of cytomegalovirus exposure and HLA in healthy donors. Primers included in the PCR were 60 Vbeta and 13 Jbeta primers. This table comes from immunoSEQ multiplex PCR, and its TCRdb copy is limited to in-frame clones, with some not included. Of roughly 200,000 clones listed, just under 80% are singletons. Material: PBMCs. The receptor source for this set is a female donor in good health and CMV-seronegative.

This clone came up once. This sequence joins TRBV10-3 and TRBJ2-4, with D uncertain. Germline CDR1 is ENHRY and CDR2 is SYGVKD. This CDR3 is built from 13 residues. With 0 bases removed from V and 7 bases from J, the gap between germline ends came to 7 bases. The CDR3 nucleotides read TGTGCCATCAGTGAGTCGACCGGGAACATTCAGTACTTC. The encoded protein is CAISESTGNIQYF.

V usage is TRBV6-1 and J usage is TRBJ1-2, with no clear D. CDR3 length equals 13 residues. Germline CDR1 reads MNHNS; CDR2 reads SASEGT. V dropped 2 bases and J dropped 3 bases, with 7 bases sitting between them. CDR3 residues: CASSEFQDYGYTF. CDR3 sequence (DNA): TGTGCCAGCAGTGAATTCCAGGACTATGGCTACACCTTC.

This rearrangement joins TRBV27 to TRBJ2-7; 11 nucleotides line up with TRBD1. The V gene's germline CDR1 is MNHEY and CDR2 SMNVEV (reference sequence). The CDR3 is 15 residues long. J was trimmed by 1 base and V by 2 bases; bases with no gene match: 1. DNA of the CDR3: TGTGCCAGCAGTTTAGGGACAGGGGGATCCTACGAGCAGTACTTC. This sequence encodes CASSLGTGGSYEQYF.

This clone was counted a few times. This chain links TRBV7-9 with TRBJ1-4, with 9 bases aligning to TRBD1. This CDR3 is built from 18 residues. The trim removed 5 bases at V and 5 bases at J, leaving 15 bases unmatched. Germline loops: CDR1 SEHNR, CDR2 FQNEAQ (reference sequence). The CDR3 loop is CASSIGSGQGAQNEKLFF. The CDR3 DNA is TGTGCCAGCAGCATAGGATCGGGACAGGGTGCCCAAAATGAAAAACTGTTTTTT.

The J gene is TRBJ2-3, the V gene TRBV10-3, with TRBD2 matching 7 bases. CDR3 size: 17 residues. The junction had 10 bases not matched to a gene; V was cut back by 0 bases and J by 4 bases. Germline V gene data show CDR1 as ENHRY and CDR2 as SYGVKD. The DNA of the CDR3 is TGTGCCATCAGTGAGTCCGAGGCGGGAGATCCCTCAGATACGCAGTATTTT. Protein: CAISESEAGDPSDTQYF.

The chain joins TRBV29-1 to TRBJ2-5; D perhaps matches TRBD1 (5 bases). Trimming stripped 7 bases from V and 0 bases from J, with 24 bases between. This CDR3 has 17 residues. Germline-derived CDR1 and CDR2 are SQVTM and ANQGSEA. Here the CDR3 reads CSGEAYLAGSHQETQYF. The CDR3 nucleotides read TGCAGCGGCGAAGCATACTTGGCAGGGTCCCACCAAGAGACCCAGTACTTC.

There are a few counts of this clone. The chain joins TRBV28 to TRBJ2-1; 7 bases are shared with TRBD1. In germline, CDR1 is MDHEN, CDR2 SYDVKM. V lost 4 bases and J lost 9; bases outside the gene matches: 9. This CDR3 spans 14 amino acids. This CDR3 reads CASSSGGSGSEQFF. The CDR3 DNA sequence: TGTGCCAGCAGTTCAGGGGGAAGCGGCAGTGAGCAGTTCTTC.

In DNA, the CDR3 is TGTGCCAGCAGTGAGTCGACGGTAAGCGAGTGGCCTGGCTACACCTTC. Encoded protein: CASSESTVSEWPGYTF. The J gene is TRBJ1-2, the V gene TRBV2, with D hard to call. Trimming cost V 3 bases and J 7 bases, with 21 bases left between them. The CDR3 spans 16 residues. Germline V gene data show CDR1 as SNHLY and CDR2 as FYNNEI.

The chain joins TRBV28 to TRBJ2-5; 10 bases map to TRBD1. From germline, CDR1 is MDHEN and CDR2 SYDVKM. This CDR3 comprises 14 residues. The junction had 6 bases not matched to a gene; V was cut back by 6 bases and J by 5 bases. As DNA, the CDR3 is TGTGCCAGCAGAACCGGGACAGGGGTCGAGACCCAGTACTTC. Its protein is CASRTGTGVETQYF.

V gene TRBV7-3 combines with J gene TRBJ2-1; 7 bases are a match to TRBD2. The CDR3 runs to 15 residues. The junction had 7 bases not matched to a gene; V was cut back by 5 bases and J by 3 bases. CDR1 is SGHTA and CDR2 is FQGTGA in the germline V gene. The CDR3 nucleotides read TGTGCCAGCAGCCCGTCCGGGACTAACTACAATGAGCAGTTCTTC. It is translated as CASSPSGTNYNEQFF.